One T cell receptor beta chain is described in this entry. This CDR3 has 15 amino acids. V was pared by 4 bases and J by 0 bases, with 11 bases between. The germline V gene encodes CDR1 SGHDT and CDR2 YYEEEE. These data belong to a study of T cell changes during pregnancy in multiple sclerosis. Assay used: immunoSEQ multiplex PCR; TCRdb lists only in-frame clones, some missing. This table has about 110,000 clones, under 95% appearing once. The specimen comprised peripheral blood, sampled in the third trimester of pregnancy. The chain carries TRBV5-6 and TRBJ1-3; TRBD1 is a possible D gene (6 bases). This TCR was recovered from a female donor in good health, enrolled as a control in a pregnancy study. This CDR3 is CASSLGHISGNTIYF. CDR3 coding DNA: TGTGCCAGCAGCCTGGGACATATCTCTGGAAACACCATATATTTT.